Presented here are 19 T cell receptor beta chains from one specimen sequenced in a study of early T cells in non-severe SARS-CoV-2 infection (dated by TCRdb to the early 2020s). Receptor libraries were prepared by 5' RACE. The reads were generated on a NextSeq 500. The raw public reads went through TCRdb reprocessing: fastp at Q25, MiXCR clone calling, in-frame beta chains kept. Under each unique CDR3 protein, matching rows form one entry showing the most common genes and DNA. Present in this sample are about 79,000 distinct CDR3 sequences, over 9% of which were seen just once. About 4.4% of the sample is in the top ten clones. Sequencing input: whole blood. Receptors were obtained from an adult who was a healthcare worker with PCR-confirmed SARS-CoV-2 infection or an uninfected control (not recorded which).

This clonotype was found many times. The chain links TRBV6-5 to TRBJ1-4, with a tentative D call TRBD1 (5 bases). CDR3 size: 15 residues. Germline values: CDR1 MNHEY, CDR2 SVGAGI. Trimming pared 5 bases from V and 0 bases from J, leaving 10 bases between. Here the CDR3 reads CASSISGPTNEKLFF. CDR3 bases: TGTGCCAGCAGTATCTCAGGGCCAACTAATGAAAAACTGTTTTTT.

The J gene is TRBJ1-5, the V gene TRBV2, with D unresolved. Trimming removed 3 bases from V and 1 base from J, with 7 bases in between. Germline CDR1 SNHLY, CDR2 FYNNEI. The CDR3 runs to 14 residues. CDR3 DNA sequence: TGTGCCAGCAGTGACGGCATAAGCAATCAGCCCCAGCATTTT. Translating it yields CASSDGISNQPQHF.

The table lists this clonotype with a few counts. V gene TRBV6-2 or TRBV6-3 combines with J gene TRBJ1-3; D gene unclear. Trimming removed 6 bases from V and 0 bases from J, with 9 bases in between. The CDR3 contains 14 residues. The germline V gene encodes CDR1 MNHEY and CDR2 SVGEGT. CDR3 region: CASRTGNSGNTIYF. In nucleotides, the CDR3 is TGTGCCAGCAGAACGGGGAACTCTGGAAACACCATATATTTT.

This clonotype occurred many times. The chain joins TRBV6-6 to TRBJ2-2, with TRBD1 identical over 8 bases. This CDR3 contains 13 residues. V shed 6 bases, J shed 7 bases, and the junction held 4 bases outside the gene matches. The germline V gene encodes CDR1 MNHNY and CDR2 SVGAGI (reference sequence). This CDR3 reads CASSHRGFGELFF. DNA of the CDR3: TGTGCCAGCAGCCACAGGGGGTTCGGGGAGCTGTTTTTT.

Comment on this clonotype: Here the CDR3 omits its conserved ending phenylalanine or tryptophan, so a read error is the likely source. The chain joins TRBV12-3 or TRBV12-4 to TRBJ2-7; 7 nucleotides match TRBD1. Unmatched junction bases numbered 5, after V lost 6 bases and J lost 6 bases. This CDR3 contains 12 residues. The CDR3 reads CASSPDRVEQYS. In nucleotides, the CDR3 is TGTGCCAGCAGCCCTGACAGGGTCGAGCAGTACTCC.

This clonotype was found many times. The chain couples TRBV3-1 to TRBJ2-7; no clear D gene. The CDR3 extends over 14 amino acids. CDR1 and CDR2 from the germline V gene are LGHDT and YNNKEL (reference sequence). Trimming left V 1 base short and J 0 bases short, with 7 bases between. The chain's CDR3 is CASSQGAGSYEQYF. CDR3 DNA sequence: TGTGCCAGCAGCCAAGGGGCCGGCTCCTACGAGCAGTACTTC.

This clonotype was counted many times. CDR3 sequence (DNA): TGTGCCAGCAGCTTAAGGACAGCCACAGGGGGCGAGCAGTACTTC. It is translated as CASSLRTATGGEQYF. V gene TRBV7-6 combines with J gene TRBJ2-7, with 8 nucleotides matching TRBD1. This CDR3 spans 15 amino acids. V shed 2 bases, J shed 6 bases, and the junction held 9 bases outside the gene matches. Germline CDR1 SGHVS, CDR2 FNYEAQ.

This clonotype was detected a few times. The V gene is TRBV6-2 or TRBV6-3, the J gene TRBJ2-5; D remains unclear. The CDR3 contains 16 residues. Between the trimmed V and J ends, which lost 2 bases and 3 bases, there was a span of 16 bases. Germline-derived CDR1 and CDR2 are MNHEY and SVGEGT. CDR3 DNA: TGTGCCAGCAGTTACCCCCTCCAGCCCTGGGAAGAGACCCAGTACTTC. Its translation: CASSYPLQPWEETQYF.

The sample holds many counts of this clonotype. This rearrangement joins TRBV7-2 to TRBJ1-5, with 7 bases matching TRBD1. Trimming at V came to 5 bases and at J to 0 bases, leaving 4 bases not matched to a gene. CDR3 length: 15 amino acids. The germline CDR1 and CDR2 sequences are SGHTA and FQGNSA. The CDR3 nucleotides read TGTGCCAGCAGCCGGGACAGCTATAGCAATCAGCCCCAGCATTTT. It translates to CASSRDSYSNQPQHF.

This chain links TRBV5-5 with TRBJ2-4; D is unresolved. Deletions cut 4 bases from V and 0 bases from J, with 8 bases between. CDR3 length equals 14 residues. CDR1 and CDR2 (germline): SGHKS, YYEKEE (reference sequence). CDR3 DNA sequence: TGTGCCAGCAGCGACCGGACAGCCAAAAACATTCAGTACTTC. It specifies CASSDRTAKNIQYF.

The chain carries TRBV7-8 and TRBJ2-3, with D possibly being TRBD1 (5 bases). Germline assignment: CDR1 SGHVS and CDR2 FQNEAQ. Deletions cut 5 bases from V and 0 bases from J, with 18 bases between. There are 17 residues in the CDR3. The CDR3, as DNA: TGTGCCAGCAGCGGAAGTGACAGAGGCCCTAGCACAGATACGCAGTATTTT. Protein sequence: CASSGSDRGPSTDTQYF.

The chain links TRBV6-2 or TRBV6-3 to TRBJ1-2; no reliable D call. CDR1 MNHEY and CDR2 SVGEGT come from the germline V gene. Deletions cut 2 bases from V and 1 base from J, with 11 bases between. The CDR3 sequence is 15 residues long. CDR3 sequence reads: CASSYPYWYNYGYTF. Here the CDR3 DNA reads TGTGCCAGCAGTTACCCCTATTGGTATAACTATGGCTACACCTTC.

CDR3 protein: CASGRGTDTQYF. The CDR3 region has the DNA TGCGCCAGCGGACGTGGCACAGATACGCAGTATTTT. V usage is TRBV10-1 and J usage is TRBJ2-3; D gene unclear. CDR3 length: 12 residues. Germline CDR1 and CDR2: WNHNN and SYGVQD (reference sequence). The V and J ends lost 8 bases and 1 base respectively, with 7 bases between them.

This chain links TRBV25-1 with TRBJ1-1; D gene unclear. CDR1 MGHDK and CDR2 SYGVNS come from the germline V gene. The CDR3 covers 13 residues. The ends were cut back, 3 bases at V and 3 bases at J, with 8 bases in the middle. In DNA form, the CDR3 reads TGTGCCAGCAGTGATACAACTTACACTGAAGCTTTCTTT. Translated: CASSDTTYTEAFF.

This clonotype was found many times. The chain combines TRBV5-6 with TRBJ2-5; unclear D gene. Trimming left V 3 bases short and J 5 bases short, with 5 bases between. CDR1 SGHDT and CDR2 YYEEEE come from the germline V gene. CDR3 size: 11 residues. Here the CDR3 DNA reads TGTGCCAGCAGCTCACGGGAGACCCAGTACTTC. It encodes CASSSRETQYF.

There are many counts of this clonotype. CDR3 bases: TGCGCCAGCAGTCCTCCTACAATTACCGGGACAGGCGTAAGACGCACTGAAGCTTTCTTT. Translated: CASSPPTITGTGVRRTEAFF. This chain uses TRBV5-1 with TRBJ1-1; 8 nucleotides match TRBD1. Germline CDR1 SGHRS, CDR2 YFSETQ. This CDR3 region has 20 residues. V lost 5 bases and J lost 4; bases outside the gene matches: 25.

The chain combines TRBV9 with TRBJ1-6, with no clear D. V lost 4 bases and J lost 2, with 7 bases in between. CDR1 is SGDLS, CDR2 YYNGEE, per germline. This CDR3 region has 14 residues. The CDR3 coding sequence is TGTGCCAGCAGCTCAGAACCCTATAATTCACCCCTCCACTTT. As protein: CASSSEPYNSPLHF.

This clonotype was seen at least ten times. The chain recombines TRBV7-2 with TRBJ2-5; D ambiguous. Trimming cost V 2 bases and J 1 base, with 8 bases left between them. The CDR3 is 14 residues long. CDR1 is SGHTA, CDR2 FQGNSA, per germline. The CDR3 DNA reads TGTGCCAGCAGCTTACAGCCCACCCAAGAGACCCAGTACTTC. Its translation is CASSLQPTQETQYF.

This clonotype has a handful of counts. V usage is TRBV5-4 and J usage is TRBJ1-3; 7 bases are a match to TRBD1. Per germline, CDR1 SGHNT and CDR2 YYREEE (reference sequence). V dropped 4 bases and J dropped 4; count of bases not matched to a gene: 11. CDR3 length equals 16 residues. The CDR3 DNA reads TGTGCCAGCAGCCATCTCGACAGGGCGGGAGGAAACACCATATATTTT. The encoded protein is CASSHLDRAGGNTIYF.